This paragraph reports one T cell receptor (beta chain). The antigen remains unidentified. The data belong to a study of cytomegalovirus exposure and HLA in healthy donors. General study results and limits: Per a prior analysis, the majority of TCR beta V segments were productive roughly 90% or roughly 30% of the time. Later work found most CMV-associated TCR beta chains apparently HLA-restricted.

The V segment lost 7 bases and the J segment 7 bases; nucleotides outside the gene matches: 8. This CDR3 region has 15 residues. CDR1 is SGDLS and CDR2 is YYNGEE in the germline V gene. Both 60 Vbeta primers and 13 Jbeta primers went into the PCR. Data came from immunoSEQ multiplex PCR; TCRdb stores just in-frame clones and leaves some out. The data hold about 120,000 clones, with 77% observed a single time. The rearrangement joins TRBV9 to TRBJ1-6; 10 bases agree with TRBD1. The sample was PBMCs. The TCR sequence derives from a man between 18 and 29 years old in good health and CMV-seropositive. The CDR3 DNA is TGTGCCAGCGGTAGATCGGGACAGGGGAATTCACCCCTCCACTTT. As protein: CASGRSGQGNSPLHF.